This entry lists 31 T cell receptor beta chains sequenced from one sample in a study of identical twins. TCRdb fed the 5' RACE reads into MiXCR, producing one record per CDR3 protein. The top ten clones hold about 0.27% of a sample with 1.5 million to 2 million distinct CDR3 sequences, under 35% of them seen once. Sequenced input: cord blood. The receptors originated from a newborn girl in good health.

The CDR3 spells CASSPMYRGHDEQFF. CDR3 DNA sequence: TGTGCCAGCAGCCCAATGTATAGAGGGCACGATGAGCAGTTCTTC. This chain links TRBV7-2 with TRBJ2-1; weak D call: TRBD2 (5 bases). Trimming removed 5 bases at V and 8 bases at J, with 19 bases between. CDR1 and CDR2 (germline): SGHTA, FQGNSA. The CDR3 is made up of 15 amino acids.

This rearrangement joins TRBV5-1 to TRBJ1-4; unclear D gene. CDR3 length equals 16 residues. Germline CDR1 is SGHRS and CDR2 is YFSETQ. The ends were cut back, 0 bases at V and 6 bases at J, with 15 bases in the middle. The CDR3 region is CASSLGLGEWDEKLFF. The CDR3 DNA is TGCGCCAGCAGCTTGGGTCTCGGGGAATGGGATGAAAAACTGTTTTTT.

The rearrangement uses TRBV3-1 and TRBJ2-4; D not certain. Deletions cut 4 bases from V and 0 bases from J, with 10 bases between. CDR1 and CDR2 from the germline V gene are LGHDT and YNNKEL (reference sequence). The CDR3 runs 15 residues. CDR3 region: CASSPQNIAKNIQYF. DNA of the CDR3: TGTGCCAGCAGCCCGCAGAATATAGCCAAAAACATTCAGTACTTC.

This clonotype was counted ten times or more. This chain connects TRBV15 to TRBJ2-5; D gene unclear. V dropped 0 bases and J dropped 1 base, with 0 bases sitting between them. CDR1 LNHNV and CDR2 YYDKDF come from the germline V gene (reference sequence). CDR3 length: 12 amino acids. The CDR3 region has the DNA TGTGCCACCAGCAGAGACCAAGAGACCCAGTACTTC. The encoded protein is CATSRDQETQYF.

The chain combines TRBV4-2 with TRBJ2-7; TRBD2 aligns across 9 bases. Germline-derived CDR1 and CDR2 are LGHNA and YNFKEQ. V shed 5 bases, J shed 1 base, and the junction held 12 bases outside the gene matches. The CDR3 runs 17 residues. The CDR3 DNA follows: TGTGCCAGCAGCTTAGACTCCGGGACTAGCTTTTCCTACGAGCAGTACTTC. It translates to CASSLDSGTSFSYEQYF.

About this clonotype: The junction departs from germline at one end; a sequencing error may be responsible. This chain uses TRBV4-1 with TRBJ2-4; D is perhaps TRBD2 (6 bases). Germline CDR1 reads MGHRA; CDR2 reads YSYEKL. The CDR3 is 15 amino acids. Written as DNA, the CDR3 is TGCGCCCGCAGCCAAGTGGAGGCGGGATCTGACATTCAGTACTTC. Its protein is CARSQVEAGSDIQYF.

CDR3 in amino acids: CASRGFDTEAFF. CDR3 nucleotide sequence: TGTGCCAGCAGGGGGTTCGACACTGAAGCTTTCTTT. The chain links TRBV27 to TRBJ1-1, with D hard to call. This CDR3 comprises 12 residues. Looked up from germline, CDR1 is MNHEY and CDR2 is SMNVEV (reference sequence). The germline V and J ends were trimmed by 6 bases and 3 bases, with 8 bases remaining between them.

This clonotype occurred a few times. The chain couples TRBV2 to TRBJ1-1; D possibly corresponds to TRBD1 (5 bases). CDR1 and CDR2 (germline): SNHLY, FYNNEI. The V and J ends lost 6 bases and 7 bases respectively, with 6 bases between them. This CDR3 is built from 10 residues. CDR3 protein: CASRGGEAFF. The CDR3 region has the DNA TGTGCCAGCAGGGGGGGTGAAGCTTTCTTT.

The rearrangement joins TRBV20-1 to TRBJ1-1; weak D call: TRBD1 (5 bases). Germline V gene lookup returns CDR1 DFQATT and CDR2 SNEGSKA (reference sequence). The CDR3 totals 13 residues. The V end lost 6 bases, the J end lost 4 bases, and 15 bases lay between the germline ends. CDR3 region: CSAPREGSTEAFF. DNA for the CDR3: TGCAGTGCCCCCAGGGAGGGAAGCACTGAAGCTTTCTTT.

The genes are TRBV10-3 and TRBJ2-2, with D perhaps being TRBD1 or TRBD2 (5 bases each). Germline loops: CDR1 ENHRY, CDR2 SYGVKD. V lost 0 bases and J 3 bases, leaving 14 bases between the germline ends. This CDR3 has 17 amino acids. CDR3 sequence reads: CAISESNGARDTGELFF. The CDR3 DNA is TGTGCCATCAGTGAGTCGAACGGGGCGAGGGACACCGGGGAGCTGTTTTTT.

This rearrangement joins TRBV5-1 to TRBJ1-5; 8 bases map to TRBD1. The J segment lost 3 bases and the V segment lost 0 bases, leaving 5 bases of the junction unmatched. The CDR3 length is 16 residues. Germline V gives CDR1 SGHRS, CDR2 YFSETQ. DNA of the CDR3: TGCGCCAGCAGCTTGGAAGGGACAGGCAACAATCAGCCCCAGCATTTT. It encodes CASSLEGTGNNQPQHF.

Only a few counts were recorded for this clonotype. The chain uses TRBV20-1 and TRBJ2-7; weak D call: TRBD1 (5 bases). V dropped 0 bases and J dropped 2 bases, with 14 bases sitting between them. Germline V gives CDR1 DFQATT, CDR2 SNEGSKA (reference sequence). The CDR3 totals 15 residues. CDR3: CSARDRVGAPYEQYF. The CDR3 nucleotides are TGCAGTGCTAGAGATCGGGTAGGGGCTCCCTACGAGCAGTACTTC.

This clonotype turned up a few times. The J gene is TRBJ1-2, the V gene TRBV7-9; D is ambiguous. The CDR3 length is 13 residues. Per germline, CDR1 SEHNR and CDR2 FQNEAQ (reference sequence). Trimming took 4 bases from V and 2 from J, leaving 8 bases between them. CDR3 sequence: CASSSLSNYGYTF. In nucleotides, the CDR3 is TGTGCCAGCAGCTCCCTCTCCAACTATGGCTACACCTTC.

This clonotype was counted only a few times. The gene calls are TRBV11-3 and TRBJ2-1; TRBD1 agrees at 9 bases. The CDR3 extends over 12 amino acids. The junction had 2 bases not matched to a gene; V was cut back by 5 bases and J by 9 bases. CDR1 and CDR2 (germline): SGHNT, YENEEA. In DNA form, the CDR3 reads TGTGCCAGCAGCCCGGGACAGGGTGAGCAGTTCTTC. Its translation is CASSPGQGEQFF.

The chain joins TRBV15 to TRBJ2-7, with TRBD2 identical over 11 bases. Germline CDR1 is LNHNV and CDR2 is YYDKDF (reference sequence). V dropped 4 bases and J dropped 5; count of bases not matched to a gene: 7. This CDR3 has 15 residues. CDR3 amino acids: CATSIYSGGAHEQYF. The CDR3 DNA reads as TGTGCCACCAGCATCTATAGCGGGGGGGCACACGAGCAGTACTTC. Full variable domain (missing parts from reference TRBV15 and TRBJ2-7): DAMVIQNPRYQVTQFGKPVTLSCSQTLNHNVMYWYQQKSSQAPKLLFHYYDKDFNNEADTPDNFQSRRPNTSFCFLDIRSPGLGDTAMYLCATSIYSGGAHEQYFGPGTRLTVT.

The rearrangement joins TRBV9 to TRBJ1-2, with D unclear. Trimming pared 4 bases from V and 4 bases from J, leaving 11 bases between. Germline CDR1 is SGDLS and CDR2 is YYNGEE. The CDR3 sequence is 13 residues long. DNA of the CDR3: TGTGCCAGCAGCTTCCGACATCTCTATGGCTACACCTTC. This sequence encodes CASSFRHLYGYTF.

CDR3 nucleotide sequence: TGTGCCAGCAGCTTAAGCGGGACTAGCGGGGGAAGAGATACGCAGTATTTT. Translation gives CASSLSGTSGGRDTQYF. The rearrangement joins TRBV7-2 to TRBJ2-3; 14 nucleotides line up with TRBD2. Germline trimming cut 2 bases from V and 5 bases from J; bases unmatched to any gene: 6. The CDR3 is made up of 17 amino acids. The V gene's germline CDR1 is SGHTA and CDR2 FQGNSA. Supplemented by reference TRBV7-2 and TRBJ2-3, the full variable domain reads GAGVSQSPSNKVTEKGKDVELRCDPISGHTALYWYRQSLGQGLEFLIYFQGNSAPDKSGLPSDRFSAERTGGSVSTLTIQRTQQEDSAVYLCASSLSGTSGGRDTQYFGPGTRLTVL.

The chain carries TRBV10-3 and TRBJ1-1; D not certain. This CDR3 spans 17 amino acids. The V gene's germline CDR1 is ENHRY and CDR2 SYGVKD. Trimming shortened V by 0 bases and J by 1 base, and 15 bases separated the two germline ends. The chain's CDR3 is CAISESRVLGGNTEAFF. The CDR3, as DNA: TGTGCCATCAGTGAGTCGAGGGTCCTCGGAGGGAACACTGAAGCTTTCTTT.

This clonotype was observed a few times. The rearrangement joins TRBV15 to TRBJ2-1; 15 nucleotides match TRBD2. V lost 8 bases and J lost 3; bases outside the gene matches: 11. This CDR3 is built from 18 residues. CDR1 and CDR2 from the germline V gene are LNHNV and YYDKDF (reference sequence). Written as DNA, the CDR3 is TGTGCCACCTTACCGGGACTAGCGGGAGGTTTTATCTACAATGAGCAGTTCTTC. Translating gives CATLPGLAGGFIYNEQFF. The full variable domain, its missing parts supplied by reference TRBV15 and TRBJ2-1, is DAMVIQNPRYQVTQFGKPVTLSCSQTLNHNVMYWYQQKSSQAPKLLFHYYDKDFNNEADTPDNFQSRRPNTSFCFLDIRSPGLGDTAMYLCATLPGLAGGFIYNEQFFGPGTRLTVL.

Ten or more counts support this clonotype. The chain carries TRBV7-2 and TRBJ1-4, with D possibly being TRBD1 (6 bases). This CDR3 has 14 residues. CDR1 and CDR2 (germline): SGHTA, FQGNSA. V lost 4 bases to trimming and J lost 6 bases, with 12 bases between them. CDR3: CASSSRGWDEKLFF. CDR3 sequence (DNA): TGTGCCAGCAGCTCCAGGGGCTGGGATGAAAAACTGTTTTTT. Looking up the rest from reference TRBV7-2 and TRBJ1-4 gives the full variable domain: GAGVSQSPSNKVTEKGKDVELRCDPISGHTALYWYRQSLGQGLEFLIYFQGNSAPDKSGLPSDRFSAERTGGSVSTLTIQRTQQEDSAVYLCASSSRGWDEKLFFGSGTQLSVL.

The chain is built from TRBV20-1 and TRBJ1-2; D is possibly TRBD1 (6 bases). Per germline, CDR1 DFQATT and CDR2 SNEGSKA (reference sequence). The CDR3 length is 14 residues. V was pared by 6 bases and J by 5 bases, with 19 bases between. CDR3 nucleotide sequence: TGCAGTGCCGCCCAAAGACAGGTTCAGTATGGCTACACCTTC. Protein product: CSAAQRQVQYGYTF.

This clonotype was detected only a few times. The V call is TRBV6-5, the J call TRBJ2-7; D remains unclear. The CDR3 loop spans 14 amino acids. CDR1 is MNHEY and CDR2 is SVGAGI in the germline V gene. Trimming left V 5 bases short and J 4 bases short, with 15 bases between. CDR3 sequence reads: CASSVHGFWYEQYF. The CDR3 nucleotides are TGTGCCAGCAGTGTCCATGGATTTTGGTACGAGCAGTACTTC.

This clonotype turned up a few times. In DNA, the CDR3 is TGTGCCAGCACCGATCAGGGTCCCTATTACAATGAGCAGTTCTTC. Translating gives CASTDQGPYYNEQFF. This chain connects TRBV6-1 to TRBJ2-1, with D tentatively TRBD1 (5 bases). The germline V and J ends were trimmed by 7 bases and 4 bases, with 17 bases remaining between them. Looked up from germline, CDR1 is MNHNS and CDR2 is SASEGT. There are 15 residues in the CDR3.

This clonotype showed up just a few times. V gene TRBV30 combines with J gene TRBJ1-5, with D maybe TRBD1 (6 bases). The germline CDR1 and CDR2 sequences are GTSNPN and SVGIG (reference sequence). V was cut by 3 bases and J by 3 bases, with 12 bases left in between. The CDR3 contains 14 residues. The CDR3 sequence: CAWSADSLNQPQHF. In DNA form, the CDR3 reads TGTGCCTGGAGCGCGGACAGCCTCAATCAGCCCCAGCATTTT.

The CDR3 sequence: CASSFRGAGNTIYF. In nucleotides, the CDR3 is TGTGCCAGCAGTTTCAGGGGAGCTGGAAACACCATATATTTT. The chain recombines TRBV28 with TRBJ1-3; D is possibly TRBD1 (6 bases). Germline CDR1 MDHEN, CDR2 SYDVKM. The CDR3 loop spans 14 amino acids. V shed 3 bases and J shed 2 bases, with 8 bases lying between them.

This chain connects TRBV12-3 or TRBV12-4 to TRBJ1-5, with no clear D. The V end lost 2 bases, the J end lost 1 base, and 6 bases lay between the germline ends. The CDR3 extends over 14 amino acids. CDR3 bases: TGTGCCAGCAGTTTACACGGAAGCAATCAGCCCCAGCATTTT. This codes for CASSLHGSNQPQHF.

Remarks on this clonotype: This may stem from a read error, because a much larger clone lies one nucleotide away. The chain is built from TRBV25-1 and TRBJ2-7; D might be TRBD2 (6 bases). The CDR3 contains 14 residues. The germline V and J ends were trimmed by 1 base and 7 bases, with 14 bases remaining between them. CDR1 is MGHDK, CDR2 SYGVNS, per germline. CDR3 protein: CASSESGRYNEQYF. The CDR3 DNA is TGTGCCAGCAGTGAATCCGGGAGATACAATGAGCAGTACTTC.

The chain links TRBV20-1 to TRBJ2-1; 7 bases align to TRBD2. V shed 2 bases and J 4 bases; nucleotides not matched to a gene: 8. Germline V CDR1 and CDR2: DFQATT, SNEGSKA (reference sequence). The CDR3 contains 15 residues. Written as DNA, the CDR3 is TGCAGTGCTAGAAGGTGGGAGGGTGGATACAATGAGCAGTTCTTC. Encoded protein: CSARRWEGGYNEQFF.

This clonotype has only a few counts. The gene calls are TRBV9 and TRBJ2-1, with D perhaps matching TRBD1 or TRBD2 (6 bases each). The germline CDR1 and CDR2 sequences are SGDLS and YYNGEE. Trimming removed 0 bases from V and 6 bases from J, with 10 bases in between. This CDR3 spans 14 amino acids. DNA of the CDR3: TGTGCCAGCAGCGTAGAAGGGGGGCTCAATGAGCAGTTCTTC. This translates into CASSVEGGLNEQFF.

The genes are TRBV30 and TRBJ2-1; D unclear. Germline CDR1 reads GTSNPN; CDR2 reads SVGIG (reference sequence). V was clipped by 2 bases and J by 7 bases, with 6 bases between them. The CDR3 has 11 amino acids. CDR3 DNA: TGTGCCTGGAGTACTGGGAATGAGCAGTTCTTC. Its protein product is CAWSTGNEQFF.

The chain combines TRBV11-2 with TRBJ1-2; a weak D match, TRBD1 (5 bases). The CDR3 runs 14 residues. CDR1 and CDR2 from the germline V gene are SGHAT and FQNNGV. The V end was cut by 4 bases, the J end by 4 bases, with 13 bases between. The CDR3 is CASSSTRRGYGYTF. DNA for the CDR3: TGTGCCAGCAGCTCTACGCGAAGGGGCTATGGCTACACCTTC.